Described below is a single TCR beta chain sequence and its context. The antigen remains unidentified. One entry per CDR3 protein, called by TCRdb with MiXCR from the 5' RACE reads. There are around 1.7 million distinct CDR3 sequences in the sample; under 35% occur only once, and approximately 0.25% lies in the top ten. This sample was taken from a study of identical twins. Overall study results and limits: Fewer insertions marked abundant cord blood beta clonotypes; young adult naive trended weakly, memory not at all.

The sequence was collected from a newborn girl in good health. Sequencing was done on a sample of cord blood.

The CDR3 sequence is CASSFYRTPGLADNEQFF. The CDR3 coding sequence is TGTGCCAGCAGTTTTTACCGTACCCCGGGACTAGCGGATAATGAGCAGTTCTTC. This chain links TRBV12-3 or TRBV12-4 with TRBJ2-1; TRBD2 matches at 11 bases. The CDR3 has 18 amino acids. After removal of 3 bases from V and 7 bases from J, the junction contained 14 bases not matched to a gene.